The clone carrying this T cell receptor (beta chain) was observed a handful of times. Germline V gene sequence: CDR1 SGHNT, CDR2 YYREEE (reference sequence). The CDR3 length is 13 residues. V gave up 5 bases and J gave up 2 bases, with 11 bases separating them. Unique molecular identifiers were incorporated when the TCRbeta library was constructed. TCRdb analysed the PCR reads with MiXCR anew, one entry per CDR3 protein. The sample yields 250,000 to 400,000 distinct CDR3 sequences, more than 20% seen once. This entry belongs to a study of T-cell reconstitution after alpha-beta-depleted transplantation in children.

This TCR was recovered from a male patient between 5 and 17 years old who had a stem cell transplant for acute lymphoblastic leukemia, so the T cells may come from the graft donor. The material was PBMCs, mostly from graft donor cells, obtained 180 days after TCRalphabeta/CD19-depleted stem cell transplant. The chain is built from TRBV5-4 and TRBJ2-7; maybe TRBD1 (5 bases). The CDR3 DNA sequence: TGTGCCAGCAGGGATTCAGGGACCTACGAGCAGTACTTC. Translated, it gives CASRDSGTYEQYF.